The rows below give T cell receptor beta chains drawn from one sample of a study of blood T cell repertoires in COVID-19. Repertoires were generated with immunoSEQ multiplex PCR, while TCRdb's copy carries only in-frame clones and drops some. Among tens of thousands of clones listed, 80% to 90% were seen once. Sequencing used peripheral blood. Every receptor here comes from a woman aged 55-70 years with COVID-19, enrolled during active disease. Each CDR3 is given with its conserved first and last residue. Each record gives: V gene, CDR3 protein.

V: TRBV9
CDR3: CASSVGSQPIQYF

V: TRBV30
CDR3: CAWRAGVNTEAFF

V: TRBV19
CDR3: CASSYDKYQPQHF

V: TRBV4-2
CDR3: CASSQEVVQGAQSRPLHF

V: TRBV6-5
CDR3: CASSSLRSANTDTQYF

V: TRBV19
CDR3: CASSNRGFNEKLFF

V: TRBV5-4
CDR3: CASSLTGTDQETQYF

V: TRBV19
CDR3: CASIGRAVDQPQHF

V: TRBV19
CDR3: CASSLGLAGEDTQYF

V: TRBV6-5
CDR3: CASSYSHSYSNQPQHF

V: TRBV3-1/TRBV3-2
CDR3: CASTHSGRAGELFF

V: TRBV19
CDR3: CASSISGTVGNEQFF

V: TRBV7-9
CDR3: CASSLERRPYEQYF

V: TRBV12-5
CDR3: CASGLPPGTGVFFEQFF

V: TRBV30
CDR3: CASSTQSDQPQHF

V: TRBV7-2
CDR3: CASSILPSGANVLTF

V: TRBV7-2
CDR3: CASSPPGRQNTGELFF

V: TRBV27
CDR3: CASSRREGSYEQYF

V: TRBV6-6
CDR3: CASSYGAGGKETQYF

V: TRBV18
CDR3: CASSPQGAGTNYGYTF

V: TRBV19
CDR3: CATGGRGQPQHF

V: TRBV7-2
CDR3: CASSFLPPGTGGGYGYTF

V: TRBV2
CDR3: CAQRKRVLNTEAFF

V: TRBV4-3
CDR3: CASSQARGEKLFF

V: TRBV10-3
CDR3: CAISVGVQQETQYF